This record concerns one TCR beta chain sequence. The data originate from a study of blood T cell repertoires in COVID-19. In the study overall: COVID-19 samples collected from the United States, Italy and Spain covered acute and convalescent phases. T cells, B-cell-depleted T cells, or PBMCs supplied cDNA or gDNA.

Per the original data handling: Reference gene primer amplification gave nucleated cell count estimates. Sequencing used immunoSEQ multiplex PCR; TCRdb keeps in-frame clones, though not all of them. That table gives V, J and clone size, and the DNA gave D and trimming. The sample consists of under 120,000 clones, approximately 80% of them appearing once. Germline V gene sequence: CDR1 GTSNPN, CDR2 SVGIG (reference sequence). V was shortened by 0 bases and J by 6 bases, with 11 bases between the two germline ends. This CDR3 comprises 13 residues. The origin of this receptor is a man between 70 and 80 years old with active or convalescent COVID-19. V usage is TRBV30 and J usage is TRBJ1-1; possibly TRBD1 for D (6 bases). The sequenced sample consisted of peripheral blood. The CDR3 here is CAWSVGGGAEAFF. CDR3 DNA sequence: TGTGCCTGGAGTGTAGGGGGAGGGGCTGAAGCTTTCTTT. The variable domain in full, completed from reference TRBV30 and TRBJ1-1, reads SQTIHQWPATLVQPVGSPLSLECTVEGTSNPNLYWYRQAAGRGLQLLFYSVGIGQISSEVPQNLSASRPQDRQFILSSKKLLLSDSGFYLCAWSVGGGAEAFFGQGTRLTVV.